The 19 T cell receptor beta chains below all came from one sample that was sequenced in a study of kidney transplant recipient with SARS-CoV-2 infection. Via MiXCR, TCRdb re-called the reads, giving one row per CDR3 protein. The table lists approximately 240,000 distinct CDR3 sequences, around 30% of them singletons. The starting material was a blood sample, obtained at baseline and around day 120 from a kidney transplant recipient. The source is a male patient in his thirties who had COVID-19 and was a kidney transplant recipient. Some T cells may originate from the graft donor.

This clonotype was observed many times. The chain uses TRBV28 and TRBJ1-5, with D unclear. Trimming pared 4 bases from V and 3 bases from J, leaving 4 bases between. Germline V gene lookup returns CDR1 MDHEN and CDR2 SYDVKM. The CDR3 has 12 residues. CDR3 DNA: TGTGCCAGCAGTTCAATCAATCAGCCCCAGCATTTT. Translated: CASSSINQPQHF.

Of note for this clonotype: The CDR3 end shows no conserved phenylalanine or tryptophan, and so a read error is likely. The DNA is omitted, as the CDR3 cannot be located on it reliably, and the CDR3 follows TCRdb's listing. This sequence joins TRBV11-2 and TRBJ1-2. Including both end residues, the CDR3 is 17 amino acids long. The V gene's germline CDR1 is SGHAT and CDR2 FQNNGV. This CDR3 reads CASSCLKTSRKTYGDTC.

Concerning this clonotype itself: Given a much more abundant clone one base away, this may be a read error. The limits of the CDR3 on the DNA are not certain, so only TCRdb's listed CDR3 is given. The J gene is TRBJ1-2, the V gene TRBV8-2. TRBV8-2 is a recognized pseudogene. The CDR3 numbers 16 amino acids, ends counted. CDR3 sequence: CGSGRADSRKTYGCTF.

Comment on this clonotype: This could be a read error, since a much larger clone is one nucleotide away. The V call is TRBV3-1, the J call TRBJ1-1; the D gene is possibly TRBD1 (6 bases). V shed 7 bases and J shed 1 base, with 13 bases lying between them. This CDR3 has 14 amino acids. Germline CDR1 is LGHDT and CDR2 is YNNKEL (reference sequence). DNA for the CDR3: TGTGCCAGCAACACGGGACATAGGAACACTGAAGCTTTCTTT. This codes for CASNTGHRNTEAFF.

This clonotype was picked up many times. This rearrangement joins TRBV14 to TRBJ2-7, with 15 positions matching TRBD2. Germline CDR1 reads SGHDN; CDR2 reads FVKESK. This CDR3 region has 19 residues. V shed 4 bases, J shed 1 base, and the junction held 11 bases outside the gene matches. This CDR3 is CASSPALRTSGRGSYEQYF. The CDR3 DNA reads TGTGCCAGCAGCCCGGCCCTCCGGACTAGCGGGAGGGGTTCCTACGAGCAGTACTTC.

The V call is TRBV28, the J call TRBJ2-7, with 12 bases fitting TRBD2. CDR1 and CDR2 (germline): MDHEN, SYDVKM. CDR3 length equals 15 residues. V dropped 5 bases and J dropped 3; count of bases not matched to a gene: 5. The chain's CDR3 is CASSPETSGSYEQYF. The CDR3 nucleotides are TGTGCCAGCAGTCCGGAGACTAGCGGGAGCTACGAGCAGTACTTC.

This clonotype was counted at least ten times. A junction boundary mismatches the germline segment, possibly from a read error. The V gene is TRBV5-3, the J gene TRBJ1-2; D is unclear. TRBV5-3 is an ORF; its function is uncertain. This CDR3 has 16 amino acids. CDR3 sequence reads: CARRLLVVRKTYGYTF. The CDR3 coding sequence is TGTGCCAGACGCTTATTAGTGGTGAGAAAGACCTATGGCTACACCTTC.

The table lists this clonotype with many counts. The chain carries TRBV12-3 or TRBV12-4 and TRBJ2-7; no clear D gene. V was cut by 6 bases and J by 3 bases, with 15 bases left in between. This CDR3 region has 14 residues. Here the CDR3 DNA reads TGTGCCAGCAGCCGGCCTCCCTGGGACTACGAGCAGTACTTC. Its protein is CASSRPPWDYEQYF.

This clonotype was seen at least ten times. This chain links TRBV12-3 or TRBV12-4 with TRBJ1-2; D unresolved. V shed 5 bases and J shed 4 bases, with 23 bases lying between them. This CDR3 is built from 17 residues. Written as DNA, the CDR3 is TGTGCCAGCAGTGATTTAAGCAGCTTCCGAAAGACCTATGGCTACACCTTC. It encodes CASSDLSSFRKTYGYTF.

This clonotype was counted ten times or more. V gene TRBV7-6 combines with J gene TRBJ2-7; D not certain. V was trimmed by 1 base and J by 6 bases, leaving 13 bases between them. The CDR3 runs 14 residues. Germline V lookup: CDR1 SGHVS, CDR2 FNYEAQ. The CDR3 region is CASSLVRASGEQYF. CDR3 nucleotides: TGTGCCAGCAGCTTAGTACGGGCCTCTGGCGAGCAGTACTTC. The variable domain in full, with the rest retrieved from reference TRBV7-6 and TRBJ2-7, is GAGVSQSPRYKVTKRGQDVALRCDPISGHVSLYWYRQALGQGPEFLTYFNYEAQQDKSGLPNDRFSAERPEGSISTLTIQRTEQRDSAMYRCASSLVRASGEQYFGPGTRLTVT.

This clonotype was seen many times. The rearrangement joins TRBV6-6 to TRBJ1-5, with unresolved D. The CDR3 has 15 residues. The V gene's germline CDR1 is MNHNY and CDR2 SVGAGI (reference sequence). V was clipped by 7 bases and J by 0 bases, with 13 bases between them. The CDR3 DNA follows: TGTGCCAGCATCAACGTGGGGTATAGCAATCAGCCCCAGCATTTT. It is translated as CASINVGYSNQPQHF.

There are many counts of this clonotype. This chain connects TRBV2 to TRBJ1-1, with TRBD1 identical over 8 bases. The J segment lost 5 bases and the V segment lost 6 bases, leaving 8 bases of the junction unmatched. The CDR3 consists of 14 residues. In germline, CDR1 is SNHLY, CDR2 FYNNEI. CDR3 amino acids: CASSVDRGGTEAFF. DNA of the CDR3: TGTGCCAGCAGCGTCGACAGGGGTGGAACTGAAGCTTTCTTT.

This clonotype rates as medium-sized. The V call is TRBV6-5, the J call TRBJ1-2; D possibly corresponds to TRBD1 (6 bases). This CDR3 region has 14 residues. Per germline, CDR1 MNHEY and CDR2 SVGAGI. The V and J ends lost 5 bases and 4 bases respectively, with 14 bases between them. The DNA of the CDR3 is TGTGCCAGCAGTGAAGACGGGACATTCTATGGCTACACCTTC. Its translation is CASSEDGTFYGYTF.

This clonotype was observed a few times. The genes are TRBV19 and TRBJ1-2; D gene ambiguous. The germline CDR1 and CDR2 sequences are LNHDA and SQIVND (reference sequence). The V gene lost 5 bases and the J gene lost 4 bases, with 23 bases spanning the gap. This CDR3 region has 17 residues. CDR3 bases: TGTGCCAGTAGTGATTGTACGACAAATCGAAAGACCTATGGCTACACCTTC. It specifies CASSDCTTNRKTYGYTF.

This clonotype has a count of ten or more. The V and J genes are TRBV20-1 and TRBJ2-3; D gene unclear. The CDR3 runs to 13 residues. Per germline, CDR1 DFQATT and CDR2 SNEGSKA (reference sequence). The V gene lost 6 bases and the J gene lost 0 bases, with 10 bases spanning the gap. CDR3 in DNA: TGCAGTGCAGGAGTTGAGAGCACAGATACGCAGTATTTT. Its protein is CSAGVESTDTQYF.

A word on this clonotype: A much more abundant neighbour one base away suggests this may be a read error. V gene TRBV21-1 combines with J gene TRBJ2-3; the table's D call TRBD1 went unverified against the DNA. TRBV21-1 is a listed pseudogene. This CDR3 is 17 amino acids long. CDR3 loop: CAGRGGVATVMQDTQYF. The CDR3 DNA reads as TGTGCCGGCAGGGGCGGCGTAGCTACAGTCATGCAAGATACGCAGTATTTT.

Of note for this clonotype: This may come from a read error, since a much larger clone is one base off. The gene calls are TRBV6-2 or TRBV6-3 and TRBJ2-7; D is possibly TRBD2 (6 bases). This CDR3 region has 15 residues. Germline V gene sequence: CDR1 MNHEY, CDR2 SVGEGT. CDR3 loop: CTSSYSGFSSYEQYV. In DNA, the CDR3 is TGTACCAGCAGTTACAGCGGGTTTAGCTCCTACGAGCAGTACGTC.

This clonotype was picked up many times. The V call is TRBV12-5, the J call TRBJ1-2; TRBD1 might be the D (5 bases). The CDR3 consists of 17 residues. The ends were cut back, 5 bases at V and 4 bases at J, with 23 bases in the middle. Germline lookup yields CDR1 LGHNT and CDR2 FRNRAP. The CDR3 loop reads CASGIWNLQGKTYGYTF. Here the CDR3 DNA reads TGTGCTAGTGGTATTTGGAATTTGCAGGGAAAGACCTATGGCTACACCTTC.

Concerning this clonotype itself: A read error may explain this, as a much larger clone is one base away. The CDR3, as DNA: TGTGCCAGCGGCCTGGGACAGGACTCCTACGATCAGTACGTC. This codes for CASGLGQDSYDQYV. This sequence joins TRBV6-2 or TRBV6-3 and TRBJ2-7; 8 nucleotides align to TRBD1. Germline loops: CDR1 MNHEY, CDR2 SVGEGT. This CDR3 spans 14 amino acids.